A single sample gave rise to the 18 T cell receptor beta chains below, sequenced in a study of blood T cell repertoires in COVID-19. Only in-frame clones appear in the TCRdb table, and some are missing; sequencing was by immunoSEQ multiplex PCR. The data show over 90,000 clones, over 75% seen once. Sequencing was done on a sample of peripheral blood. The receptors derive from a man older than 75 with active or convalescent COVID-19.

The V call is TRBV30, the J call TRBJ1-5; TRBD1 is a possible D gene (6 bases). The CDR3 sequence is 13 residues long. Germline CDR1 and CDR2: GTSNPN and SVGIG (reference sequence). Between the trimmed V and J ends, which lost 4 bases and 6 bases, there was a span of 13 bases. CDR3: CAWKPGEGQPQHF. The CDR3 DNA sequence: TGTGCCTGGAAACCAGGGGAAGGTCAGCCCCAGCATTTT.

The chain has TRBV30 and TRBJ1-1; D perhaps matches TRBD1 (6 bases). The germline V gene encodes CDR1 GTSNPN and CDR2 SVGIG (reference sequence). The CDR3 has 15 amino acids. V was trimmed by 1 base and J by 1 base, leaving 13 bases between them. This CDR3 reads CAWSGRRGRNTEAFF. For the CDR3, the DNA is TGTGCCTGGAGTGGTCGCAGGGGAAGGAACACTGAAGCTTTCTTT.

J is TRBJ2-1 and V is TRBV6-5, with D tentatively TRBD1 (6 bases). Per the germline V gene, CDR1 is MNHEY and CDR2 is SVGAGI. V lost 5 bases and J lost 6, with 17 bases in between. The CDR3 covers 15 residues. CDR3 in amino acids: CASSPRGSRTNEQFF. CDR3 sequence (DNA): TGTGCCAGCAGTCCTAGGGGGTCCAGGACCAATGAGCAGTTCTTC.

This clone was detected a few times. The same CDR3 is also encoded by other DNA sequences in this sample. This rearrangement joins TRBV9 to TRBJ1-1, with unresolved D. V was pared by 2 bases and J by 1 base, with 6 bases between. This CDR3 comprises 13 residues. Germline loops: CDR1 SGDLS, CDR2 YYNGEE. CDR3 residues: CASSVSGNTEAFF. The CDR3 bases are TGTGCCAGCAGCGTGTCGGGGAACACTGAAGCTTTCTTT. The variable domain in full, with the rest retrieved from reference TRBV9 and TRBJ1-1, is DSGVTQTPKHLITATGQRVTLRCSPRSGDLSVYWYQQSLDQGLQFLIQYYNGEERAKGNILERFSAQQFPDLHSELNLSSLELGDSALYFCASSVSGNTEAFFGQGTRLTVV.

The V call is TRBV2, the J call TRBJ1-5, with 7 bases matching TRBD1. The CDR3 loop spans 14 amino acids. The V and J ends lost 6 bases and 6 bases, in that order; junction bases with no gene match: 8. The V gene's germline CDR1 is SNHLY and CDR2 FYNNEI. The CDR3 loop is CASRDTGVGQPQHF. DNA of the CDR3: TGTGCCAGCAGGGATACAGGGGTTGGTCAGCCCCAGCATTTT.

J is TRBJ2-7 and V is TRBV18; D may be TRBD1 (5 bases). Trimming took off 2 bases at V and 3 bases at J, with 8 bases between the two ends. Per the germline V gene, CDR1 is KGHSH and CDR2 is LQKENI. The CDR3 loop spans 13 amino acids. The chain's CDR3 is CASSPAGFYEQYF. The DNA for the CDR3 is TGTGCCAGCTCACCAGCAGGGTTCTACGAGCAGTACTTC.

J is TRBJ1-2 and V is TRBV9; TRBD1 aligns across 9 bases. This CDR3 region has 14 residues. V lost 3 bases and J lost 8; bases outside the gene matches: 8. Germline CDR1 reads SGDLS; CDR2 reads YYNGEE. The CDR3 region is CASSARGQGDGYTF. The CDR3 DNA sequence: TGTGCCAGCAGCGCCCGGGGACAGGGAGACGGCTACACCTTC.

The CDR3 spells CASSLIAGGQVTDTQYF. CDR3 in DNA: TGTGCCAGCAGCTTGATAGCGGGGGGGCAGGTCACAGATACGCAGTATTTT. This chain joins TRBV5-4 and TRBJ2-3, with 11 positions matching TRBD2. Germline CDR1 is SGHNT and CDR2 is YYREEE (reference sequence). The CDR3 contains 17 residues. V trimming: 1 base; J trimming: 2 bases; junction bases outside the gene matches: 6.

The CDR3 is CASSSQGRHPYGYTF. DNA of the CDR3: TGTGCCAGTAGTTCGCAGGGGAGACACCCCTATGGCTACACCTTC. The chain joins TRBV19 to TRBJ1-2, with D possibly TRBD1 on 6 matching bases. The CDR3 is 15 amino acids. From germline, CDR1 is LNHDA and CDR2 SQIVND (reference sequence). V was pared by 5 bases and J by 4 bases, with 17 bases between.

The rearrangement joins TRBV18 to TRBJ2-3; D is ambiguous. The CDR3 consists of 14 residues. Per germline, CDR1 KGHSH and CDR2 LQKENI. Trimming shortened V by 6 bases and J by 2 bases, and 12 bases separated the two germline ends. This CDR3 is CASSYSIPTDTQYF. The CDR3 nucleotides are TGTGCCAGCTCCTACAGCATACCCACAGATACGCAGTATTTT.

The genes are TRBV19 and TRBJ2-7, with a possible D match to TRBD1 (5 bases). The germline V gene has CDR1 LNHDA and CDR2 SQIVND (reference sequence). The V end lost 3 bases, the J end lost 7 bases, and 22 bases lay between the germline ends. This CDR3 spans 16 amino acids. CDR3 nucleotides: TGTGCCAGTAGTATTCTATCGACAGTCCCCCTTGTGGAGCAGTACTTC. Translating gives CASSILSTVPLVEQYF.

The chain has TRBV6-1 and TRBJ1-6, with 8 bases that match TRBD1. The CDR3 is 16 amino acids. V trimming: 1 base; J trimming: 10 bases; junction bases outside the gene matches: 9. From germline, CDR1 is MNHNS and CDR2 SASEGT. The CDR3 sequence is CASSEDFGTGGSPLHF. DNA of the CDR3: TGTGCCAGCAGTGAAGATTTTGGGACAGGTGGGTCACCCCTCCACTTT.

The gene calls are TRBV20-1 and TRBJ2-5, with TRBD2 matching 12 bases. This CDR3 contains 15 residues. The germline gives CDR1 DFQATT, CDR2 SNEGSKA (reference sequence). The ends lost 3 bases at V and 9 bases at J; junction bases unmatched: 11. The CDR3 protein is CSASLAGGPQLAQYF. The CDR3 bases are TGCAGTGCTAGTCTAGCGGGGGGGCCCCAATTGGCCCAGTACTTC.

This chain uses TRBV19 with TRBJ2-4; D might be TRBD1 (6 bases). Germline V gives CDR1 LNHDA, CDR2 SQIVND (reference sequence). CDR3 size: 15 residues. The V end was cut by 6 bases, the J end by 6 bases, with 18 bases between. Here the CDR3 reads CASSERGTVGNIQYF. As DNA, the CDR3 is TGTGCCAGTAGCGAAAGGGGGACGGTAGGAAACATTCAGTACTTC.

The CDR3 bases are TGTGCCAGCAGTTACTCAATATCACAGGGACAGCCCCAGCATTTT. Its translation is CASSYSISQGQPQHF. The gene calls are TRBV6-5 and TRBJ1-5; the D gene is possibly TRBD1 (6 bases). CDR3 length: 15 residues. V lost 0 bases and J 7 bases, leaving 13 bases between the germline ends. In germline, CDR1 is MNHEY, CDR2 SVGAGI.

CDR3 sequence reads: CASSLVADYGYTF. The CDR3 nucleotides read TGCGCCAGCAGCTTGGTGGCAGATTATGGCTACACCTTC. This sequence joins TRBV5-1 and TRBJ1-2; no firm D call. Germline loops: CDR1 SGHRS, CDR2 YFSETQ. CDR3 length: 13 residues. The V end lost 0 bases, the J end lost 5 bases, and 8 bases lay between the germline ends.

The chain links TRBV2 to TRBJ1-2; D is ambiguous. Deletions cut 3 bases from V and 4 bases from J, with 15 bases between. The CDR3 runs 15 residues. CDR1 and CDR2 (germline): SNHLY, FYNNEI. CDR3 nucleotides: TGTGCCAGCAGTGATGTCAGGAAAAATCTCTATGGCTACACCTTC. It specifies CASSDVRKNLYGYTF.

This clone was counted once. The rearrangement uses TRBV6-5 and TRBJ2-5, with 9 bases identical to TRBD2. The CDR3 is 15 amino acids. Germline loops: CDR1 MNHEY, CDR2 SVGAGI. Losses at the gene ends were 5 bases for V and 2 bases for J; bases not matched to a gene: 6. This CDR3 is CASSPTTSGQETQYF. The CDR3 DNA sequence: TGTGCCAGCAGTCCAACGACTAGCGGACAAGAGACCCAGTACTTC.